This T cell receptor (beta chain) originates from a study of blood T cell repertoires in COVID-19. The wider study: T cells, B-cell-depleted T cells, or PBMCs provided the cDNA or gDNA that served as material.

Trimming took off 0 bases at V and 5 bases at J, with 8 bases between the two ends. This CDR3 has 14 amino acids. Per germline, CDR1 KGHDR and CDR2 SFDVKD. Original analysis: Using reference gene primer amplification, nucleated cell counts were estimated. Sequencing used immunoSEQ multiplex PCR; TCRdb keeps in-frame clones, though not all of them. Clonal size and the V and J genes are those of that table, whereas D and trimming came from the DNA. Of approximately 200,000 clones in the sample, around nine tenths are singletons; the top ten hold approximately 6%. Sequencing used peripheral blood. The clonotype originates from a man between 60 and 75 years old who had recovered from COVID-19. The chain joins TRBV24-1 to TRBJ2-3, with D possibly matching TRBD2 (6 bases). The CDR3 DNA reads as TGTGCCACCAGTGATTTGGGAGCGGGAGATACGCAGTATTTT. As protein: CATSDLGAGDTQYF.